The clone carrying this TCR beta chain has at least ten counts. The antigen remains undetermined. V was cut by 1 base and J by 3 bases, with 13 bases left in between. Germline V gives CDR1 LNHNV, CDR2 YYDKDF (reference sequence). CDR3 length: 15 residues. This sample is drawn from a study of T-cell reconstitution after alpha-beta-depleted transplantation in children. Unique molecular identifiers were incorporated into the prepared TCRbeta library. TCRdb ran MiXCR on the PCR reads and lists one entry per CDR3 protein. This sample has 140,000 to 150,000 distinct CDR3 sequences, with around 8.5% found just once. Broader study findings: T-cell counts and diversity were attributed mostly to newly produced T cells one year after transplant. Reportedly, roughly two months post-transplant, alpha-beta T cells arose from several hundred expanded graft clones. There were some patients whose high TCRbeta diversity at day 60 came from surviving recipient T cells and thymic progenitors.

The sample consisted of PBMCs, mostly from graft donor cells, taken 180 days after TCRalphabeta/CD19-depleted stem cell transplant. The clonotype was recovered from a female patient between 2 and 15 years old who had a stem cell transplant for congenital amegakaryocytic thrombocytopenia, so the T cells may come from the graft donor. The chain couples TRBV15 to TRBJ2-7; D might be TRBD2 (6 bases). CDR3 DNA: TGTGCCACCAGCAGAGTTCCGGGACTCGTCTACGAGCAGTACTTC. Amino acids: CATSRVPGLVYEQYF. Combining the CDR3 with reference TRBV15 and TRBJ2-7 gives the whole variable domain DAMVIQNPRYQVTQFGKPVTLSCSQTLNHNVMYWYQQKSSQAPKLLFHYYDKDFNNEADTPDNFQSRRPNTSFCFLDIRSPGLGDTAMYLCATSRVPGLVYEQYFGPGTRLTVT.